The clone carrying this TCR beta chain was counted many times. This record belongs to a study of molecular identifiers for immune sequencing clone quantification. TCRdb called the PCR reads again in MiXCR, with one record for every CDR3 protein. The sample includes just under 650,000 distinct CDR3 sequences, about 20% of them seen just once. Germline V gene sequence: CDR1 PRHDT, CDR2 FYEKMQ (reference sequence). The ends were cut back, 4 bases at V and 0 bases at J, with 11 bases in the middle. The CDR3 spans 15 residues. A CD8+CD4-CCR7+CD45RA+ gate was used to sort naive CD8 T cells. The chain employs TRBV13 and TRBJ2-3; possibly TRBD2 for D (6 bases). The sample was naive CD8+ T cells from blood, with Jurkat cell RNA spiked in. The subset was: FACS-sorted CD8+CD4-CCR7+CD45RA+ naive T cells. The source is a human donor in good health. Some libraries in this study had Jurkat cell RNA spiked in. The CDR3: CASSSAGFSTDTQYF. CDR3 in DNA: TGTGCCAGCAGCTCGGCGGGGTTTAGCACAGATACGCAGTATTTT.